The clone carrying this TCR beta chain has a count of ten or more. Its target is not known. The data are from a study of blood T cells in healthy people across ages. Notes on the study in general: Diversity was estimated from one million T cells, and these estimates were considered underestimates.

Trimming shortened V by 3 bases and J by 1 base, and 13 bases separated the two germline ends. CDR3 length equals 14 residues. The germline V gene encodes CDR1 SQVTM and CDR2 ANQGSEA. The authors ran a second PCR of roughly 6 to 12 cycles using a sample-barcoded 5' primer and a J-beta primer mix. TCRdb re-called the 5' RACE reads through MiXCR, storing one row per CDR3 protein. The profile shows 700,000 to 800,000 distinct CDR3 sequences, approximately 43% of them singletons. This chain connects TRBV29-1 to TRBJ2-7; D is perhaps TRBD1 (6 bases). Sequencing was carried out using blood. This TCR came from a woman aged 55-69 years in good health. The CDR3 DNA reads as TGCAGCGTTGACGGGCAGGGGTCGTCCTACGAGCAGTACTTC. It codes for CSVDGQGSSYEQYF.